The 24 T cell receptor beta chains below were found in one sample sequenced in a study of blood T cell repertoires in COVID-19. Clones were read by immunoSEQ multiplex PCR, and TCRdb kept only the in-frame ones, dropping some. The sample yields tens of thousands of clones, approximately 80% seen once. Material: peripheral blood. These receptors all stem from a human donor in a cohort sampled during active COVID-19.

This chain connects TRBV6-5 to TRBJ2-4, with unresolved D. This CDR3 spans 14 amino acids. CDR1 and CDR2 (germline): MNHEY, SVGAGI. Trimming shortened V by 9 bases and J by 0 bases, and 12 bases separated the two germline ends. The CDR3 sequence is CASTSGLAKNIQYF. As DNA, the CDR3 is TGTGCCAGTACATCTGGCCTAGCCAAAAACATTCAGTACTTC.

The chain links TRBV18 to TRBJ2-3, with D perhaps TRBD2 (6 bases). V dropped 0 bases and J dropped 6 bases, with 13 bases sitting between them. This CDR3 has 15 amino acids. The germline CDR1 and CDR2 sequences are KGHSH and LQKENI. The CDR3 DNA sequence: TGTGCCAGCTCACCACCCGGGAGTCTCAAGGATACGCAGTATTTT. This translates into CASSPPGSLKDTQYF.

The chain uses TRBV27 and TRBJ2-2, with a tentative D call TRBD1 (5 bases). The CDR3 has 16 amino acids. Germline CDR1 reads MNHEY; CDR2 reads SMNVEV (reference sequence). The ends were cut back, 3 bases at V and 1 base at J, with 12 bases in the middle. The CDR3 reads CASSFGTGGNTGELFF. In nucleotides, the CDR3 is TGTGCCAGCAGTTTTGGTACAGGCGGGAACACCGGGGAGCTGTTTTTT.

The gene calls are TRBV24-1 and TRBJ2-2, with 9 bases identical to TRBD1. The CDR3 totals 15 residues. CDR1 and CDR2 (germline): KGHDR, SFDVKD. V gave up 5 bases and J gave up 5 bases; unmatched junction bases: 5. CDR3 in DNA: TGTGCCACCAGTGCCTCGACAGGGGGGACCGGGGAGCTGTTTTTT. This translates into CATSASTGGTGELFF.

The CDR3 loop reads CASTAGGHLLSEQYF. CDR3 sequence (DNA): TGTGCCAGCACGGCGGGAGGGCACCTTCTATCCGAGCAGTACTTC. The chain employs TRBV5-5 and TRBJ2-7; 9 bases are shared with TRBD2. The V and J ends lost 6 bases and 6 bases, in that order; junction bases with no gene match: 13. Germline loops: CDR1 SGHKS, CDR2 YYEKEE (reference sequence). This CDR3 spans 15 amino acids.

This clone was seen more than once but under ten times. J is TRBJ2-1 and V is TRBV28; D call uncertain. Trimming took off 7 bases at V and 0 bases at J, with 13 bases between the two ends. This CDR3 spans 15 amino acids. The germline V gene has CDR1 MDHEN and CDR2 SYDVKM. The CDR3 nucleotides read TGTGCCAGCACCTCGGCGGTTCGCTCCTACAATGAGCAGTTCTTC. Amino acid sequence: CASTSAVRSYNEQFF. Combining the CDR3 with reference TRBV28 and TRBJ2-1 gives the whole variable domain DVKVTQSSRYLVKRTGEKVFLECVQDMDHENMFWYRQDPGLGLRLIYFSYDVKMKEKGDIPEGYSVSREKKERFSLILESASTNQTSMYLCASTSAVRSYNEQFFGPGTRLTVL.

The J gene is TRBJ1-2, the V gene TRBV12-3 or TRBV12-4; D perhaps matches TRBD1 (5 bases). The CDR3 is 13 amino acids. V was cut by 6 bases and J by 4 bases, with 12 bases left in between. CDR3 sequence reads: CASSPMDIYGYTF. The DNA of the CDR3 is TGTGCCAGCAGCCCTATGGACATCTATGGCTACACCTTC.

CDR3 in amino acids: CASTGHFSSPLHF. CDR3 nucleotide sequence: TGTGCCAGCACAGGACATTTCAGTTCACCCCTCCACTTT. The chain has TRBV6-5 and TRBJ1-6; D might be TRBD1 (5 bases). Germline V gene data show CDR1 as MNHEY and CDR2 as SVGAGI. The V end lost 7 bases, the J end lost 9 bases, and 13 bases lay between the germline ends. The CDR3 extends over 13 amino acids.

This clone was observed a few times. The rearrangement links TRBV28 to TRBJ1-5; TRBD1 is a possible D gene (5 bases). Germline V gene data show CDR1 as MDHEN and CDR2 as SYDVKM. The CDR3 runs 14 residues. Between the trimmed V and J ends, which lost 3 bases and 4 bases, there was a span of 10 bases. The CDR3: CASSFGTDNQPQHF. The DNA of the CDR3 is TGTGCCAGCAGTTTCGGGACTGATAATCAGCCCCAGCATTTT.

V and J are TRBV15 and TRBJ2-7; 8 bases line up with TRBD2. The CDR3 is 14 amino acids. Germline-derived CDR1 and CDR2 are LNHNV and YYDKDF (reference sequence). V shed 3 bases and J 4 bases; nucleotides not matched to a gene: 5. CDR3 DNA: TGTGCCACCAGCAGCTTCCGGGGGGGTTACGAGCAGTACTTC. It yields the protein CATSSFRGGYEQYF.

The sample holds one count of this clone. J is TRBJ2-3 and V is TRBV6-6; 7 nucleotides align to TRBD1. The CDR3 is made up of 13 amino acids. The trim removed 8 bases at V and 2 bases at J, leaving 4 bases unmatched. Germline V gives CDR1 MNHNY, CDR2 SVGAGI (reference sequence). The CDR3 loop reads CASRDSYTDTQYF. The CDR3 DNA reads TGTGCCAGCCGGGACAGTTACACAGATACGCAGTATTTT.

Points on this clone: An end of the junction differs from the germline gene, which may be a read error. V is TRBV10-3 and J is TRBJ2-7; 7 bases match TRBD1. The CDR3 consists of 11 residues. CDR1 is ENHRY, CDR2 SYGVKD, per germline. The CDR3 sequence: CAIKGTGTEDF. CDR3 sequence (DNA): TGTGCCATCAAGGGGACCGGGACAGAGGACTTC.

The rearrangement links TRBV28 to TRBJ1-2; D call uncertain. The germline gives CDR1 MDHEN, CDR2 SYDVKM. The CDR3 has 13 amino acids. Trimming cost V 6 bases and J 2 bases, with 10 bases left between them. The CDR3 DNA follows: TGTGCCAGCAGCCTGAGGATGAACTATGGCTACACCTTC. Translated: CASSLRMNYGYTF.

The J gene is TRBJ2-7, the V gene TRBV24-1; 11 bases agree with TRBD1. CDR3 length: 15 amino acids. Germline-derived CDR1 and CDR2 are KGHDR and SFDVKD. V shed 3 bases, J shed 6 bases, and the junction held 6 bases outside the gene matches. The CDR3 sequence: CATSDPGTGGREQYF. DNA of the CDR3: TGTGCCACCAGTGATCCCGGGACAGGGGGACGCGAGCAGTACTTC.

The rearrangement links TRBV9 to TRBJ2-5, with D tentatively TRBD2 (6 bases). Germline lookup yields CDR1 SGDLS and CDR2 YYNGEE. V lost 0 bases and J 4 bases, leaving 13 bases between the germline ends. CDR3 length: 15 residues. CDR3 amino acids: CASSVDWRDAETQYF. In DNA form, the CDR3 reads TGTGCCAGCAGCGTAGACTGGCGGGACGCAGAGACCCAGTACTTC.

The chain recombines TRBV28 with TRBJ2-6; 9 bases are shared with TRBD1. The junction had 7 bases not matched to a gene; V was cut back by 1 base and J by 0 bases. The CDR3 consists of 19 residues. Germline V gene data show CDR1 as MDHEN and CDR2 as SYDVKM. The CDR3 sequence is CASSLLATGGSSGANVLTF. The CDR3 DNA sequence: TGTGCCAGCAGTTTATTGGCGACAGGGGGGAGCTCTGGGGCCAACGTCCTGACTTTC.

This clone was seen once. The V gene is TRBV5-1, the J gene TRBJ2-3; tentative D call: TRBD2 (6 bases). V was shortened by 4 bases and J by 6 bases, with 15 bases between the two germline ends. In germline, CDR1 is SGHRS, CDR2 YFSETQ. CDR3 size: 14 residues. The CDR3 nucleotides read TGCGCCAGCAGCACCGGGACTCCTCGGGATACGCAGTATTTT. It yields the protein CASSTGTPRDTQYF.

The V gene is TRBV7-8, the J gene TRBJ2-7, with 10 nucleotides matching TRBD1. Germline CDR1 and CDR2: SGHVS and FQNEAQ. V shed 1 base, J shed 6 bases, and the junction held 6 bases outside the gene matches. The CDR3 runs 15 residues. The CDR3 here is CASSLGGQGRSEQYF. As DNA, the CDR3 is TGTGCCAGCAGCTTAGGGGGACAGGGGCGATCCGAGCAGTACTTC.

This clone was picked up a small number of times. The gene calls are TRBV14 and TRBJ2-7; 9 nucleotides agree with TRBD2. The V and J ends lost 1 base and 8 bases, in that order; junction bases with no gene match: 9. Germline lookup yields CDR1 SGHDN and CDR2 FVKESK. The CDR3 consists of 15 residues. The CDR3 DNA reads TGTGCCAGCAGCCAAGCATTAGCGGGAGCTACGAAGCAGTACTTC. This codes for CASSQALAGATKQYF.

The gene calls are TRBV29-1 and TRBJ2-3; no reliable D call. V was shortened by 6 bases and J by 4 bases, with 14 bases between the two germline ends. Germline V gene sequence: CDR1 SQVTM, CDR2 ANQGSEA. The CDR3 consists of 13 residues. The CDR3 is CSVAAGYADTQYF. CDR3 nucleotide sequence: TGCAGCGTCGCGGCTGGGTACGCAGATACGCAGTATTTT.

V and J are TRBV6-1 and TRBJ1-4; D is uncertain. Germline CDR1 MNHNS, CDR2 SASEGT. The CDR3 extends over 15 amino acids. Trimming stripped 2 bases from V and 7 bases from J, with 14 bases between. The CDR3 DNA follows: TGTGCCAGCAGTGAACGCGGCCTCCGGGGTGAAAAACTGTTTTTT. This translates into CASSERGLRGEKLFF.

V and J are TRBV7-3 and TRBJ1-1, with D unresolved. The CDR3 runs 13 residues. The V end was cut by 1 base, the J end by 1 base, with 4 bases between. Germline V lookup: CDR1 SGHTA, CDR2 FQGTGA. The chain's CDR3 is CASSLRPNTEAFF. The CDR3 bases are TGTGCCAGCAGCTTAAGGCCGAACACTGAAGCTTTCTTT.

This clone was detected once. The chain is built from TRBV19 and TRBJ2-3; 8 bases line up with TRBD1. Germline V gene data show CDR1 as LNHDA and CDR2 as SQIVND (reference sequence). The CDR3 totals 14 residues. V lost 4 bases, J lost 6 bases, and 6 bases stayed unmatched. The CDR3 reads CASSTGQGVDTQYF. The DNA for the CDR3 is TGTGCCAGTAGTACCGGACAGGGAGTTGATACGCAGTATTTT.

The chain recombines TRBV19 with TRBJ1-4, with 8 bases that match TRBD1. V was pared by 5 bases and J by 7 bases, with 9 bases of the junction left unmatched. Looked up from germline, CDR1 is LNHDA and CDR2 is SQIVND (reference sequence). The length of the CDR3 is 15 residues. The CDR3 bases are TGTGCCAGTAGTCCCTTCAGGGGGCAGGGTGAAAAACTGTTTTTT. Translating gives CASSPFRGQGEKLFF.